Presented here are 2 T cell receptor beta chains from one specimen sequenced in a study of T cell responses to AZD1222 COVID-19 vaccine. The assay was immunoSEQ multiplex PCR, and TCRdb's table has in-frame clones only and misses some. The data hold roughly 90,000 clones, with approximately 89% observed a single time. This specimen was peripheral blood, taken 28 days after the second AZD1222 dose. Receptors were obtained from an adult who received the AZD1222 COVID-19 vaccine.

This clone showed up just once. This chain uses TRBV5-4 with TRBJ1-6; 9 bases fit TRBD1. Unmatched junction bases numbered 6, after V lost 4 bases and J lost 10 bases. CDR1 is SGHNT, CDR2 YYREEE, per germline (reference sequence). CDR3 size: 14 residues. CDR3 residues: CASSIQGANSPLHF. The CDR3 nucleotides read TGTGCCAGCAGCATACAGGGGGCAAACTCACCCCTCCACTTT.

This chain links TRBV27 with TRBJ2-1; 8 nucleotides align to TRBD2. Germline assignment: CDR1 MNHEY and CDR2 SMNVEV (reference sequence). This CDR3 has 12 amino acids. With 2 bases clipped from V and 12 bases from J, the junction kept 3 bases outside the gene matches. The CDR3 region has the DNA TGTGCCAGCAGTTTAACTAGCGGTGTGCAGTTCTTC. Translating gives CASSLTSGVQFF.